The next 26 T cell receptor beta chains were all read from a single sample in a study of cytomegalovirus exposure and HLA in healthy donors. This table comes from immunoSEQ multiplex PCR, and its TCRdb copy is limited to in-frame clones, with some not included. The sample lists approximately 180,000 clones, 86% occurring once. The sample was PBMCs. These receptor sequences come from a woman under 30 in good health and CMV-seronegative.

V usage is TRBV7-2 and J usage is TRBJ2-7; TRBD2 matches 8 bases. The length of the CDR3 is 14 residues. J gave up 2 bases and V 4 bases, and 4 bases lay outside the gene matches. Germline values: CDR1 SGHTA, CDR2 FQGNSA. The chain's CDR3 is CASSYQRGPYEQYF. The CDR3 DNA reads TGTGCCAGCAGCTACCAGCGGGGGCCCTACGAGCAGTACTTC.

In the case of this clone: Other nucleotide sequences from this sample produce the same CDR3. The rearrangement joins TRBV29-1 to TRBJ1-2, with D maybe TRBD1 (5 bases). The V gene's germline CDR1 is SQVTM and CDR2 ANQGSEA. The CDR3 has 12 amino acids. V lost 5 bases and J lost 3, with 10 bases in between. The CDR3 DNA sequence: TGCAGCGTTAGTAGACAGTACTATGGCTACACCTTC. Its protein is CSVSRQYYGYTF.

This clone showed up many times. The chain is built from TRBV5-6 and TRBJ2-7; unclear D gene. The CDR3 runs to 13 residues. Germline assignment: CDR1 SGHDT and CDR2 YYEEEE. V lost 0 bases and J 1 base, leaving 5 bases between the germline ends. The CDR3 region has the DNA TGTGCCAGCAGCTTGGGCAGATCCTACGAGCAGTACTTC. Its protein is CASSLGRSYEQYF.

The chain employs TRBV9 and TRBJ2-2; 10 bases fit TRBD2. The length of the CDR3 is 18 residues. The ends lost 0 bases at V and 0 bases at J; junction bases unmatched: 5. The germline V gene has CDR1 SGDLS and CDR2 YYNGEE. CDR3 coding DNA: TGTGCCAGCAGCGTAGACGCTAGCGGGGGCCCGAACACCGGGGAGCTGTTTTTT. Amino acid sequence: CASSVDASGGPNTGELFF.

The V call is TRBV7-9, the J call TRBJ1-4; possibly TRBD1 for D (5 bases). Germline assignment: CDR1 SEHNR and CDR2 FQNEAQ (reference sequence). The CDR3 has 16 amino acids. With 0 bases removed from V and 4 bases from J, the gap between germline ends came to 12 bases. The CDR3 reads CASSLALGARNEKLFF. CDR3 in DNA: TGTGCCAGCAGCTTAGCTTTAGGGGCGCGTAATGAAAAACTGTTTTTT.

The chain employs TRBV6-5 and TRBJ1-4; 8 bases align to TRBD1. The CDR3 runs to 15 residues. CDR1 is MNHEY and CDR2 is SVGAGI in the germline V gene. After removal of 3 bases from V and 6 bases from J, the junction contained 6 bases not matched to a gene. The chain's CDR3 is CASSYTQGADEKLFF. The CDR3 DNA reads as TGTGCCAGCAGTTATACGCAGGGGGCGGATGAAAAACTGTTTTTT.

This clone was recorded only once. V usage is TRBV19 and J usage is TRBJ1-1; maybe TRBD1 (6 bases). Germline V gene data show CDR1 as LNHDA and CDR2 as SQIVND (reference sequence). This CDR3 contains 16 residues. V was trimmed by 7 bases and J by 6 bases, leaving 24 bases between them. CDR3 coding DNA: TGTGCCAGTAAGGATATATTTGGGCAGGGGAGCCCTGAAGCTTTCTTT. Its translation: CASKDIFGQGSPEAFF.

The chain couples TRBV11-2 to TRBJ2-7, with D maybe TRBD2 (6 bases). Germline CDR1 SGHAT, CDR2 FQNNGV. CDR3 length equals 16 residues. Trimming took 1 base from V and 1 from J, leaving 14 bases between them. CDR3 DNA sequence: TGTGCCAGCAGCTTAGTGTGGGGCGGGATATCCTACGAGCAGTACTTC. It specifies CASSLVWGGISYEQYF.

This chain joins TRBV2 and TRBJ1-6; 7 bases fit TRBD1. This CDR3 comprises 16 residues. The germline CDR1 and CDR2 sequences are SNHLY and FYNNEI. The J segment lost 7 bases and the V segment lost 8 bases, leaving 14 bases of the junction unmatched. This CDR3 is CASRPRRQGGNSPLHF. The CDR3 DNA reads TGTGCCAGCCGTCCCCGGCGACAGGGCGGCAATTCACCCCTCCACTTT.

The chain carries TRBV4-1 and TRBJ1-4; D not resolved. The CDR3 extends over 16 amino acids. CDR1 is MGHRA and CDR2 is YSYEKL in the germline V gene. Trimming shortened V by 1 base and J by 4 bases, and 13 bases separated the two germline ends. CDR3 sequence reads: CASSQAPGEFNEKLFF. Written as DNA, the CDR3 is TGCGCCAGCAGCCAAGCCCCCGGAGAATTTAATGAAAAACTGTTTTTT.

This sequence joins TRBV12-5 and TRBJ1-1; D gene ambiguous. Trimming shortened V by 1 base and J by 5 bases, and 5 bases separated the two germline ends. CDR3 length equals 12 residues. The V gene's germline CDR1 is LGHNT and CDR2 FRNRAP. CDR3 nucleotide sequence: TGTGCTAGTGGTTTGGGGCAGACTGAAGCTTTCTTT. Translating gives CASGLGQTEAFF.

The V call is TRBV2, the J call TRBJ2-5, with 8 nucleotides matching TRBD1. Per germline, CDR1 SNHLY and CDR2 FYNNEI. The CDR3 loop spans 15 amino acids. With V trimmed by 6 bases and J by 2 bases, 8 bases remained unmatched. The CDR3 DNA is TGTGCCAGCAGCGACCCCAGGGGGCCTCAAGAGACCCAGTACTTC. Residues: CASSDPRGPQETQYF.

The rearrangement uses TRBV7-3 and TRBJ2-3, with 9 positions matching TRBD2. Trimming took 1 base from V and 4 from J; bases not matched to a gene: 3. The CDR3 contains 15 residues. Germline V CDR1 and CDR2: SGHTA, FQGTGA. CDR3 region: CASSLSGGAADTQYF. The DNA of the CDR3 is TGTGCCAGCAGCTTAAGCGGGGGGGCCGCAGATACGCAGTATTTT.

V and J are TRBV30 and TRBJ2-7, with D tentatively TRBD2 (5 bases). The germline V and J ends were trimmed by 3 bases and 2 bases, with 8 bases remaining between them. The germline V gene has CDR1 GTSNPN and CDR2 SVGIG (reference sequence). CDR3 length: 12 residues. CDR3 in amino acids: CAWRDSPYEQYF. In DNA, the CDR3 is TGTGCCTGGAGGGACTCCCCCTACGAGCAGTACTTC.

CDR3: CASGPGGGNYGYTF. The CDR3 DNA follows: TGTGCTAGTGGCCCTGGGGGGGGGAACTATGGCTACACCTTC. This chain links TRBV12-5 with TRBJ1-2, with D possibly being TRBD1 (5 bases). The CDR3 runs 14 residues. Deletions cut 6 bases from V and 2 bases from J, with 13 bases between. The germline CDR1 and CDR2 sequences are LGHNT and FRNRAP.

The rearrangement joins TRBV6-4 to TRBJ1-2; D call uncertain. Germline lookup yields CDR1 MRHNA and CDR2 SNTAGT. V was cut by 3 bases and J by 2 bases, with 7 bases left in between. This CDR3 is 13 amino acids long. The CDR3 DNA reads TGTGCCAGCAGTGAGGGCAGAAACTATGGCTACACCTTC. Translated: CASSEGRNYGYTF.

The J gene is TRBJ1-6, the V gene TRBV11-3; D is unresolved. This CDR3 contains 14 residues. Trimming took 3 bases from V and 7 from J, leaving 10 bases between them. Germline V gene sequence: CDR1 SGHNT, CDR2 YENEEA. The CDR3 loop reads CASSLRLRNSPLHF. CDR3 in DNA: TGTGCCAGCAGCTTGAGGCTTCGGAATTCACCCCTCCACTTT.

This clone was seen a single time. The J gene is TRBJ1-2, the V gene TRBV5-4; D remains ambiguous. Trimming cost V 4 bases and J 4 bases, with 11 bases left between them. CDR1 is SGHNT, CDR2 YYREEE, per germline (reference sequence). The CDR3 runs 13 residues. DNA for the CDR3: TGTGCCAGCAGCCCCTTTGGAGGCTATGGCTACACCTTC. Translating gives CASSPFGGYGYTF.

The V gene is TRBV2, the J gene TRBJ2-1; D possibly corresponds to TRBD1 (5 bases). V was shortened by 6 bases and J by 8 bases, with 14 bases between the two germline ends. This CDR3 region has 13 residues. CDR1 and CDR2 (germline): SNHLY, FYNNEI. CDR3 loop: CASSVGLVDEQFF. The CDR3 nucleotides read TGTGCCAGCAGCGTGGGGCTAGTCGATGAGCAGTTCTTC.

This sequence joins TRBV12-5 and TRBJ2-5; D may be TRBD1 (6 bases). There are 15 residues in the CDR3. Trimming removed 1 base from V and 4 bases from J, with 13 bases in between. The V gene's germline CDR1 is LGHNT and CDR2 FRNRAP. The CDR3 reads CASGLGRQDPETQYF. Here the CDR3 DNA reads TGTGCTAGTGGTTTGGGCCGACAGGACCCAGAGACCCAGTACTTC.

With regard to this clone: A junction boundary mismatches the germline segment, possibly from a read error. This rearrangement joins TRBV29-1 to TRBJ2-1; 8 nucleotides agree with TRBD2. This CDR3 has 14 amino acids. Germline V lookup: CDR1 SQVTM, CDR2 ANQGSEA. In nucleotides, the CDR3 is TGCAGCGTGGAAGCGGGGGTTAACAACAATGAGCAGTTCTTC. Amino acids: CSVEAGVNNNEQFF.

The genes are TRBV30 and TRBJ1-1, with D perhaps matching TRBD1 (5 bases). The CDR3 totals 14 residues. V lost 2 bases and J lost 13, with 23 bases in between. CDR1 is GTSNPN and CDR2 is SVGIG in the germline V gene (reference sequence). CDR3 in amino acids: CAWSPAGIPISGFF. DNA of the CDR3: TGTGCCTGGAGTCCGGCAGGGATCCCGATCTCCGGTTTCTTT.

This sequence joins TRBV4-1 and TRBJ1-5; 8 positions agree with TRBD1. V was pared by 0 bases and J by 0 bases, with 7 bases of the junction left unmatched. The germline V gene has CDR1 MGHRA and CDR2 YSYEKL. CDR3 size: 18 residues. The CDR3 is CASSQDSTGQVSNQPQHF. Here the CDR3 DNA reads TGCGCCAGCAGCCAAGATAGTACGGGACAGGTTAGCAATCAGCCCCAGCATTTT.

The chain combines TRBV18 with TRBJ1-2; 8 positions match TRBD1. Germline CDR1 KGHSH, CDR2 LQKENI. The CDR3 covers 14 residues. With 1 base clipped from V and 4 bases from J, the junction kept 2 bases outside the gene matches. CDR3 DNA sequence: TGTGCCAGCTCACCACAGGACAGGGTCTATGGCTACACCTTC. This gives the protein CASSPQDRVYGYTF.

V gene TRBV11-2 combines with J gene TRBJ2-5; no clear D gene. This CDR3 comprises 16 residues. With 6 bases removed from V and 5 bases from J, the gap between germline ends came to 22 bases. CDR1 and CDR2 from the germline V gene are SGHAT and FQNNGV. CDR3 DNA sequence: TGTGCCAGCAGGCCGCTTAAGGATCAGCGACGGGAGACCCAGTACTTC. It encodes CASRPLKDQRRETQYF.

The CDR3 DNA sequence: TGTGCCACCTATCAGACAGGGGGTACTTCACCCCTCCACTTT. Protein product: CATYQTGGTSPLHF. The chain combines TRBV25-1 with TRBJ1-6; 9 bases are shared with TRBD1. This CDR3 spans 14 amino acids. V lost 10 bases to trimming and J lost 9 bases; unmatched junction nucleotides: 10. The germline V gene encodes CDR1 MGHDK and CDR2 SYGVNS.